There are many counts of the clone carrying this T cell receptor beta chain. This entry belongs to a study of T cells in Graves' hyperthyroidism and ophthalmopathy. Amplified TCR beta CDR3 regions derived from RNA transcripts. First-round RT-PCR of the TCR CDR3 relied on the HTBI primer set. TCRdb itself ran the multiplex PCR reads through MiXCR, one entry per CDR3 protein. The data show hundreds of thousands of distinct CDR3 sequences, with around 15% seen just once and roughly an eighth held by the top ten. Trimming took 5 bases from V and 4 from J; bases not matched to a gene: 7. Germline V CDR1 and CDR2: KGHSH, LQKENI. CDR3 size: 14 residues.

Sequencing used blood. The rearrangement links TRBV18 to TRBJ1-1, with 7 bases that match TRBD1. This TCR was recovered from a woman in her forties or fifties with Graves' ophthalmopathy. DNA for the CDR3: TGTGCCAGCTCAAAAAACCGGGACAGCACTGAAGCTTTCTTT. Translating it yields CASSKNRDSTEAFF.